This T cell receptor beta chain comes out of a study of CD8+ T cells in alopecia areata (dated by TCRdb to 2017 to 2018). Some background on the complete study: Female C3H/HeJ recipients, 7-10 weeks old, were grafted with skin from C3H/HeJ donors with spontaneous alopecia (roughly 6-13 months old). To study T cell clonal expansion in alopecia areata, the researchers applied high-throughput TCRbeta sequencing to both the C3H/HeJ mouse model and human patients. Scalp tissue and sorted CD4+ and CD8+ peripheral blood T cells from patchy and totalis/universalis alopecia areata patients and from healthy controls were covered by human TCRbeta sequencing. Clonality in the scalp was compared among normal scalp (n=4), patchy alopecia areata scalp (n=8), and alopecia totalis/universalis scalp (n=8). RNA came from the PAXgene miRNA kit for fixed scalp, the miRNeasy kit for PBMCs, and the RNeasy kit for mouse skin. Amplification of TCRbeta CDR3 regions was done by immunoSEQ multiplex PCR using 35 Vbeta forward primers and 13 Jbeta reverse primers.

Study-wide conclusions, independent of this receptor: Shared TCR sequences between patients were less evident than in mice, which may be partly attributable to HLA diversity in the patient population. Higher clonality and more expanded CD8+ clones were observed in lesional scalp than in normal scalp, particularly in alopecia totalis/universalis, a finding suggestive of antigenic drive. Scalp TCR repertoire analysis is complicated because resident alphabeta T cells in normal human skin are also sequenced, whereas mouse skin is dominated by gammadelta T cells.

Library construction relied on the immunoSEQ multiplex PCR assay. RNA was extracted from all samples and reverse transcribed into cDNA, which served as template for TCR sequencing. First-strand cDNA was synthesized with SuperScript III using a 2:1 mix of oligo-dT and random hexamers. A synthetic immune receptor repertoire was used to assess amplification bias, and residual bias was removed computationally. Libraries were sequenced on Illumina HiSeq with 60 bp reads covering the CDR3, read from J toward V. On the study's bioinformatics: After raw reads were preprocessed to remove errors, the CDR3 was defined following IMGT conventions as running from the conserved cysteine to phenylalanine. Clonality was computed by normalizing Shannon entropy by log2 of the number of productive unique TCRs and subtracting the result from 1. CD4 or CD8 identity of scalp clones was inferred by cross-referencing scalp TCRbeta sequences with sorted blood CD4 and CD8 repertoires. TCRdb provides this immuneACCESS table in a form limited to in-frame rearrangements. Some clones are lacking; in checked studies, under half of them reflect an unresolved V gene, and why the rest are absent is not known. V and J calls and clone size are as listed in that table; D and trimming were resolved from the DNA. The table records approximately 300,000 clones for this sample, and not one of them appears only once. Jointly, the top ten make up roughly 1.2% of the sample.

The sample holds a few counts of this clone. It has no known antigen specificity. For this receptor, the gene names and germline sequences are taken from the mouse. Cells from pooled mouse cutaneous lymph nodes were stained for CD4, CD8alpha, NKG2D, NKG2ACE and other markers and then sorted on a BD Influx. This clonotype was sampled from a C3H/HeJ mouse with alopecia areata. This line of mice carries MHC haplotype H2-k. The material sequenced was CD4+ T cells sorted from a lymph node.

Here the CDR3 is given as CASSLGQGDTEVFF. The sequenced CDR3 bases are TGTGCCAGCAGCCTGGGACAGGGGGACACA. Here the chain combines TRBV5 and TRBJ1-1; 11 bases in the junction line up with TRBD1. The read terminates 4 residues before the CDR3 end, so the remaining end is supplied by the germline J gene. Ends trimmed: V by 4 bases, J by 3 bases; bases unmatched to a gene: 1. From the germline V gene (reference sequence), CDR1 is LGHNA and CDR2 is YNLKQL. The cysteine opens and the phenylalanine closes a CDR3 of 14 amino acids. Shown are 30 bases from within the CDR3, in frame from base 1.